Each of the 23 T cell receptor beta chains below was sequenced from the same sample in a study of HIV-infected children after antiretroviral therapy interruption. As to treatment: PENTA 11 planned treatment interruption arm or continuous ART arm. Unique molecular identifiers were included in an RNA-based 3' RACE TCR library. Using its own MiXCR run on the 3' RACE reads, TCRdb lists one record per CDR3 protein. Among about 89,000 distinct CDR3 sequences listed, approximately 6.9% were seen once. Sequencing was performed on CD45RA+ CD4+ T cells from PBMCs, pooled from several time points, taken from a donor given antiretroviral therapy, either interrupted or continuous. As for subset: naive CD4+ CD45RA+ CD45RO- T cells. The receptors here all came from a pool of human donors with HIV.

This clonotype came up a few times. The chain recombines TRBV25-1 with TRBJ2-7, with D perhaps assigned TRBD1 or TRBD2 (5 bases each). Germline CDR1 MGHDK, CDR2 SYGVNS. V was cut by 7 bases and J by 2 bases, with 18 bases left in between. The CDR3 runs 15 residues. The DNA for the CDR3 is TGTGCCAGCAAACTCCAAAAGAGGGGTCCCTACGAGCAGTACTTC. As protein: CASKLQKRGPYEQYF.

This clonotype showed up many times. This chain uses TRBV6-5 with TRBJ2-4; the match to TRBD1 covers 10 bases. V lost 6 bases and J lost 0; bases outside the gene matches: 8. CDR1 and CDR2 (germline): MNHEY, SVGAGI. The CDR3 consists of 17 residues. This CDR3 is CASSRPWTGGAKNIQYF. The CDR3, as DNA: TGTGCCAGCAGCCGACCGTGGACAGGGGGAGCCAAAAACATTCAGTACTTC.

This clonotype appeared many times. V and J are TRBV11-3 and TRBJ2-2; D ambiguous. V lost 5 bases and J 6 bases, leaving 13 bases between the germline ends. The germline CDR1 and CDR2 sequences are SGHNT and YENEEA. The CDR3 is made up of 14 amino acids. CDR3 residues: CASSPFSNPGELFF. The CDR3 nucleotides are TGTGCCAGCAGCCCGTTTAGCAACCCCGGGGAGCTGTTTTTT.

This clonotype was recorded a few times. This sequence joins TRBV9 and TRBJ1-2; 9 bases are a match to TRBD1. V trimming: 4 bases; J trimming: 5 bases; junction bases outside the gene matches: 3. Looked up from germline, CDR1 is SGDLS and CDR2 is YYNGEE. This CDR3 has 13 amino acids. This CDR3 reads CASSTGTGYGYTF. The CDR3 bases are TGTGCCAGCAGCACTGGGACAGGGTATGGCTACACCTTC. The full variable domain, in which reference TRBV9 and TRBJ1-2 provide the parts outside the CDR3, is DSGVTQTPKHLITATGQRVTLRCSPRSGDLSVYWYQQSLDQGLQFLIQYYNGEERAKGNILERFSAQQFPDLHSELNLSSLELGDSALYFCASSTGTGYGYTFGSGTRLTVV.

This clonotype was found a few times. The chain carries TRBV12-3 or TRBV12-4 and TRBJ1-1, with D possibly TRBD1 on 6 matching bases. CDR3 size: 15 residues. Trimming took off 2 bases at V and 1 base at J, with 11 bases between the two ends. The CDR3 DNA sequence: TGTGCCAGCAGTTTAAGGCCCAGGGGGAACACTGAAGCTTTCTTT. Translating it yields CASSLRPRGNTEAFF.

This clonotype was detected ten times or more. V is TRBV19 and J is TRBJ2-7; 9 bases map to TRBD1. There are 14 residues in the CDR3. Unmatched junction bases numbered 1, after V lost 2 bases and J lost 2 bases. The germline CDR1 and CDR2 sequences are LNHDA and SQIVND (reference sequence). The CDR3 nucleotides read TGTGCCAGTAGTATAAGACAGGGGGCCTACGAGCAGTACTTC. It yields the protein CASSIRQGAYEQYF.

This clonotype was observed many times. The CDR3 protein is CASSPGLRETQYF. CDR3 DNA sequence: TGTGCCAGCAGCCCGGGACTGAGGGAGACCCAGTACTTC. The rearrangement links TRBV11-3 to TRBJ2-5; TRBD2 is a possible D gene (6 bases). The CDR3 is 13 amino acids. Per germline, CDR1 SGHNT and CDR2 YENEEA. V lost 5 bases and J 5 bases, leaving 12 bases between the germline ends.

This clonotype was detected a few times. CDR3 DNA: TGCAGCGTGAAGGGACTCACCTCATATGCTGAAGCTTTCTTT. Translating gives CSVKGLTSYAEAFF. V is TRBV29-1 and J is TRBJ1-1; maybe TRBD1 (5 bases). The CDR3 spans 14 residues. Germline CDR1 SQVTM, CDR2 ANQGSEA. The ends were cut back, 6 bases at V and 6 bases at J, with 20 bases in the middle.

This clonotype was counted ten times or more. The V call is TRBV27, the J call TRBJ2-3; 9 positions agree with TRBD2. This CDR3 contains 17 residues. V shed 4 bases and J 4 bases; nucleotides not matched to a gene: 12. Germline CDR1 is MNHEY and CDR2 is SMNVEV (reference sequence). CDR3 sequence: CASSSRFAGGPADTQYF. DNA for the CDR3: TGTGCCAGCAGTTCCCGTTTCGCGGGGGGGCCGGCAGATACGCAGTATTTT.

This clonotype was recorded a few times. This chain links TRBV28 with TRBJ1-5, with D perhaps matching TRBD1 (5 bases). Trimming pared 3 bases from V and 3 bases from J, leaving 15 bases between. The CDR3 is made up of 16 amino acids. Germline loops: CDR1 MDHEN, CDR2 SYDVKM. The CDR3 nucleotides read TGTGCCAGCAGTTTTGGGGGGTTGAGTCCCAATCAGCCCCAGCATTTT. It yields the protein CASSFGGLSPNQPQHF.

This clonotype was counted ten times or more. V and J are TRBV7-8 and TRBJ2-7; a weak D match, TRBD2 (8 bases). The V end was cut by 1 base, the J end by 5 bases, with 21 bases between. The CDR3 sequence is 17 residues long. Germline CDR1 is SGHVS and CDR2 is FQNEAQ. The DNA of the CDR3 is TGTGCCAGCAGCTTAGTTGTACCGGGACTAGGGGGCCACGAGCAGTACTTC. This sequence encodes CASSLVVPGLGGHEQYF.

Many counts were recorded for this clonotype. This chain links TRBV6-6 with TRBJ2-7; D gene unclear. This CDR3 contains 13 residues. CDR1 is MNHNY and CDR2 is SVGAGI in the germline V gene (reference sequence). Trimming pared 2 bases from V and 0 bases from J, leaving 5 bases between. CDR3 amino acids: CASSYPNSYEQYF. The CDR3 DNA sequence: TGTGCCAGCAGTTACCCCAACTCCTACGAGCAGTACTTC.

This clonotype was found a few times. This chain links TRBV3-1 with TRBJ2-7; TRBD2 might be the D (5 bases). CDR3 length equals 15 residues. Germline CDR1 LGHDT, CDR2 YNNKEL (reference sequence). V gave up 1 base and J gave up 5 bases, with 15 bases separating them. Written as DNA, the CDR3 is TGTGCCAGCAGCCAAGGCACGGGGTCGGGCCACGAGCAGTACTTC. This encodes CASSQGTGSGHEQYF.

J is TRBJ1-2 and V is TRBV6-1; 9 nucleotides agree with TRBD1. The germline V gene encodes CDR1 MNHNS and CDR2 SASEGT. V dropped 2 bases and J dropped 8; count of bases not matched to a gene: 15. This CDR3 comprises 17 residues. In nucleotides, the CDR3 is TGTGCCAGCAGTGAATATCACCGCCCTACAGGGGGCTACGGCTACACCTTC. Its protein is CASSEYHRPTGGYGYTF.

This clonotype was counted many times. CDR3 in amino acids: CASSLRSSYNSPLHF. In DNA, the CDR3 is TGTGCCAGCAGTTTAAGGAGCTCCTATAATTCACCCCTCCACTTT. The chain recombines TRBV12-3 or TRBV12-4 with TRBJ1-6, with D uncertain. V was clipped by 2 bases and J by 0 bases, with 5 bases between them. CDR3 size: 15 residues.

This clonotype occurred many times. The chain joins TRBV7-8 to TRBJ1-4, with D unclear. The CDR3 spans 12 residues. The V end was cut by 5 bases, the J end by 4 bases, with 5 bases between. Germline V gene lookup returns CDR1 SGHVS and CDR2 FQNEAQ. The CDR3 DNA sequence: TGTGCCAGCAGCCCGGTTAATGAAAAACTGTTTTTT. It specifies CASSPVNEKLFF.

The table lists this clonotype with a few counts. V is TRBV18 and J is TRBJ2-7; TRBD1 matches 9 bases. Germline V lookup: CDR1 KGHSH, CDR2 LQKENI. Trimming cost V 3 bases and J 4 bases; bases outside gene matches: 7. This CDR3 is 15 amino acids long. The CDR3 DNA reads as TGTGCCAGCTCACCCCCCTCCGGGACAGGGTACGAGCAGTACTTC. This encodes CASSPPSGTGYEQYF.

In nucleotides, the CDR3 is TGTGCCAGCAGCCCTCGAGCGGGAGGAAGCACAGATACGCAGTATTTT. The encoded protein is CASSPRAGGSTDTQYF. The chain carries TRBV7-4 and TRBJ2-3; TRBD2 matches at 9 bases. The junction had 6 bases not matched to a gene; V was cut back by 5 bases and J by 0 bases. CDR1 is SGHVT, CDR2 SQSDAQ, per germline. The CDR3 has 16 residues.

This clonotype was recorded at least ten times. The CDR3 protein is CASSQRPAGRFYNEQFF. DNA for the CDR3: TGTGCCAGCAGCCAAAGGCCGGCAGGGAGATTCTACAATGAGCAGTTCTTC. The genes are TRBV7-8 and TRBJ2-1; either TRBD1 or TRBD2 may supply D (5 bases each). The CDR3 loop spans 17 amino acids. Germline V gene sequence: CDR1 SGHVS, CDR2 FQNEAQ. Trimming cost V 5 bases and J 3 bases, with 20 bases left between them.

This sequence joins TRBV6-6 and TRBJ1-5; D may be TRBD1 (6 bases). V dropped 7 bases and J dropped 6 bases, with 19 bases sitting between them. The CDR3 length is 15 residues. Germline V gene lookup returns CDR1 MNHNY and CDR2 SVGAGI (reference sequence). CDR3 DNA sequence: TGTGCCAGCACCAACCCTACAGGGTTGCTTCAGCCCCAGCATTTT. Protein sequence: CASTNPTGLLQPQHF.

This clonotype was picked up a small number of times. The chain links TRBV5-1 to TRBJ1-1; tentatively, D is TRBD1 (6 bases). Trimming removed 3 bases at V and 4 bases at J, with 13 bases between. Germline lookup yields CDR1 SGHRS and CDR2 YFSETQ. The CDR3 runs to 14 residues. CDR3 residues: CASSWQGSGTEAFF. DNA for the CDR3: TGCGCCAGCAGCTGGCAGGGGAGTGGCACTGAAGCTTTCTTT.

A few counts support this clonotype. The rearrangement uses TRBV6-5 and TRBJ1-5; no clear D. The CDR3 covers 13 residues. Looked up from germline, CDR1 is MNHEY and CDR2 is SVGAGI. The V end was cut by 5 bases, the J end by 5 bases, with 10 bases between. The CDR3 nucleotides read TGTGCCAGCAGTCGGACGAGGGATCAGCCCCAGCATTTT. Protein: CASSRTRDQPQHF.

This clonotype was found a few times. The V call is TRBV5-1, the J call TRBJ2-3; unclear D gene. Germline V gene sequence: CDR1 SGHRS, CDR2 YFSETQ. V shed 2 bases and J shed 1 base, with 8 bases lying between them. The CDR3 covers 14 residues. The DNA for the CDR3 is TGCGCCAGCAGCTTTGTCGGGCGCACAGATACGCAGTATTTT. This codes for CASSFVGRTDTQYF.